Shown below are 13 T cell receptor beta chains from a single sample sequenced in a study of T cells in tuberculosis. Produced via immunoSEQ multiplex PCR; TCRdb's table is partial and in-frame only. The table lists more than 35,000 clones, about 95% of them singletons. Sequenced: PBMCs. These TCRs come from a donor aged 10 to 29 with latent tuberculosis or without tuberculosis infection.

The chain links TRBV21-1 to TRBJ2-7; the D call TRBD2 from the table was never checked on the DNA. TRBV21-1 constitutes a pseudogene. The CDR3 loop spans 12 amino acids. The DNA of the CDR3 is TGTGCCAGCAACGGGAAATCTTACGAGCAGTACTTC. Translation gives CASNGKSYEQYF.

This clone was seen once. The chain uses TRBV28 and TRBJ2-1; perhaps TRBD2 as D (6 bases). Trimming removed 8 bases from V and 9 bases from J, with 20 bases in between. Germline V gene lookup returns CDR1 MDHEN and CDR2 SYDVKM. The CDR3 runs to 14 residues. The DNA of the CDR3 is TGTGCCAGCTCTGCGGCGGGACCTACAGGTGAGCAGTTCTTC. Its translation is CASSAAGPTGEQFF. The full variable domain, in which reference TRBV28 and TRBJ2-1 provide the parts outside the CDR3, is DVKVTQSSRYLVKRTGEKVFLECVQDMDHENMFWYRQDPGLGLRLIYFSYDVKMKEKGDIPEGYSVSREKKERFSLILESASTNQTSMYLCASSAAGPTGEQFFGPGTRLTVL.

This chain connects TRBV11-1 to TRBJ1-1; D gene uncertain. CDR1 is SGHAT, CDR2 FQDESV, per germline (reference sequence). V was shortened by 0 bases and J by 5 bases, with 7 bases between the two germline ends. The CDR3 consists of 13 residues. The CDR3 bases are TGTGCCAGCAGCTTAGCGGGCGGGACTGAAGCTTTCTTT. As protein: CASSLAGGTEAFF. Filled out from reference TRBV11-1 and TRBJ1-1, the complete variable domain reads EAEVAQSPRYKITEKSQAVAFWCDPISGHATLYWYRQILGQGPELLVQFQDESVVDDSQLPKDRFSAERLKGVDSTLKIQPAELGDSAMYLCASSLAGGTEAFFGQGTRLTVV.

V usage is TRBV15 and J usage is TRBJ1-4, with D maybe TRBD1 (6 bases). CDR1 is LNHNV and CDR2 is YYDKDF in the germline V gene (reference sequence). The CDR3 covers 17 residues. Trimming took 0 bases from V and 4 from J, leaving 15 bases between them. CDR3 nucleotide sequence: TGTGCCACCAGCAGAGATAACGAGGGGGTGATTAATGAAAAACTGTTTTTT. Translated, it gives CATSRDNEGVINEKLFF.

The chain links TRBV27 to TRBJ1-2; D gene ambiguous. The CDR3 runs to 13 residues. Per germline, CDR1 MNHEY and CDR2 SMNVEV (reference sequence). V shed 2 bases and J shed 3 bases, with 7 bases lying between them. CDR3 in DNA: TGTGCCAGCAGTTTAGTAGGAGACTATGGCTACACCTTC. This translates into CASSLVGDYGYTF.

The chain has TRBV5-8 and TRBJ2-1; TRBD1 matches 9 bases. The junction had 4 bases not matched to a gene; V was cut back by 0 bases and J by 3 bases. The CDR3 totals 16 residues. Germline CDR1 and CDR2: SGHTS and YDEGEE. This CDR3 is CASSLGWDRDYNEQFF. CDR3 nucleotide sequence: TGTGCCAGCAGCTTGGGGTGGGACAGGGACTACAATGAGCAGTTCTTC.

This clone was counted once. The chain carries TRBV19 and TRBJ1-1, with D maybe TRBD1 (5 bases). V was pared by 1 base and J by 0 bases, with 6 bases between. Per germline, CDR1 LNHDA and CDR2 SQIVND (reference sequence). This CDR3 spans 14 amino acids. CDR3 coding DNA: TGTGCCAGTAGTATAGGGACAATGAACACTGAAGCTTTCTTT. This sequence encodes CASSIGTMNTEAFF.

This clone appeared a single time. The rearrangement links TRBV10-2 to TRBJ2-3; D might be TRBD1 (5 bases). Germline V gene lookup returns CDR1 WSHSY and CDR2 SAAADI. The CDR3 is made up of 16 amino acids. Trimming pared 0 bases from V and 5 bases from J, leaving 15 bases between. This chain's CDR3 is CASSESHFAGLDTQYF. The CDR3 DNA follows: TGCGCCAGCAGTGAGTCACATTTTGCAGGGCTAGATACGCAGTATTTT.

The V gene is TRBV19, the J gene TRBJ2-3, with D tentatively TRBD2 (5 bases). The CDR3 is 16 amino acids. V gave up 5 bases and J gave up 2 bases, with 17 bases separating them. Germline V gene lookup returns CDR1 LNHDA and CDR2 SQIVND (reference sequence). The CDR3 protein is CASSPGSSEYTDTQYF. The DNA of the CDR3 is TGTGCCAGTAGTCCTGGCAGTAGCGAGTACACAGATACGCAGTATTTT.

This sequence joins TRBV7-2 and TRBJ2-1, with D perhaps TRBD1 (6 bases). With 2 bases removed from V and 7 bases from J, the gap between germline ends came to 9 bases. Germline CDR1 reads SGHTA; CDR2 reads FQGNSA. This CDR3 has 13 residues. CDR3 residues: CASSLSRGNEQFF. The DNA of the CDR3 is TGTGCCAGCAGCTTATCCAGGGGTAATGAGCAGTTCTTC.

The V call is TRBV18, the J call TRBJ1-1; 7 nucleotides line up with TRBD1. This CDR3 comprises 16 residues. The germline gives CDR1 KGHSH, CDR2 LQKENI. The junction had 11 bases not matched to a gene; V was cut back by 3 bases and J by 4 bases. The DNA for the CDR3 is TGTGCCAGCTCACCTCAACAGGGGCCGGGTGGCACTGAAGCTTTCTTT. This sequence encodes CASSPQQGPGGTEAFF.

This chain uses TRBV2 with TRBJ2-7, with 7 bases matching TRBD1. Germline V gene lookup returns CDR1 SNHLY and CDR2 FYNNEI. Trimming took 4 bases from V and 7 from J; bases not matched to a gene: 4. The CDR3 is 12 residues long. The DNA for the CDR3 is TGTGCCAGCAGTGGACAGGGAAAAGAGCAGTACTTC. Translated, it gives CASSGQGKEQYF.

The count of this clone is one. V and J are TRBV9 and TRBJ2-1; 7 bases are a match to TRBD2. The CDR3 is 14 residues long. The V segment lost 5 bases and the J segment 6 bases; nucleotides outside the gene matches: 8. CDR1 SGDLS and CDR2 YYNGEE come from the germline V gene. The CDR3 loop reads CASRVGLGINEQFF. The CDR3 DNA follows: TGTGCCAGCAGGGTCGGACTAGGTATCAATGAGCAGTTCTTC.